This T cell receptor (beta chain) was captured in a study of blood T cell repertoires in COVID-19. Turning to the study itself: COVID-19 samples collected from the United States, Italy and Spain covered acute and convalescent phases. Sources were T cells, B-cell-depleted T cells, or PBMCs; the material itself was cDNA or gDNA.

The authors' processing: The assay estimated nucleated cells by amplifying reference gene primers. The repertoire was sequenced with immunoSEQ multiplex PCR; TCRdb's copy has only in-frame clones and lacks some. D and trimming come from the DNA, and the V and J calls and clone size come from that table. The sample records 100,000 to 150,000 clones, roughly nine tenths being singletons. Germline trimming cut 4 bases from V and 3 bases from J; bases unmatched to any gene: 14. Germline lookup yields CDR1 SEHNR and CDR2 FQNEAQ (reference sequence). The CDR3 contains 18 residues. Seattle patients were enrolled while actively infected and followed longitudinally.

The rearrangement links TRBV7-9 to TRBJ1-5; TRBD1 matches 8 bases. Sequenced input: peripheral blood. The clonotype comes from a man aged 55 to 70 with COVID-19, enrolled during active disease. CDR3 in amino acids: CASSSDRGPPRFNQPQHF. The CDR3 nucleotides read TGTGCCAGCAGCTCCGACAGGGGCCCTCCCAGATTCAATCAGCCCCAGCATTTT. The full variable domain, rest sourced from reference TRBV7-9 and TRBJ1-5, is DTGVSQNPRHKITKRGQNVTFRCDPISEHNRLYWYRQTLGQGPEFLTYFQNEAQLEKSRLLSDRFSAERPKGSFSTLEIQRTEQGDSAMYLCASSSDRGPPRFNQPQHFGDGTRLSIL.